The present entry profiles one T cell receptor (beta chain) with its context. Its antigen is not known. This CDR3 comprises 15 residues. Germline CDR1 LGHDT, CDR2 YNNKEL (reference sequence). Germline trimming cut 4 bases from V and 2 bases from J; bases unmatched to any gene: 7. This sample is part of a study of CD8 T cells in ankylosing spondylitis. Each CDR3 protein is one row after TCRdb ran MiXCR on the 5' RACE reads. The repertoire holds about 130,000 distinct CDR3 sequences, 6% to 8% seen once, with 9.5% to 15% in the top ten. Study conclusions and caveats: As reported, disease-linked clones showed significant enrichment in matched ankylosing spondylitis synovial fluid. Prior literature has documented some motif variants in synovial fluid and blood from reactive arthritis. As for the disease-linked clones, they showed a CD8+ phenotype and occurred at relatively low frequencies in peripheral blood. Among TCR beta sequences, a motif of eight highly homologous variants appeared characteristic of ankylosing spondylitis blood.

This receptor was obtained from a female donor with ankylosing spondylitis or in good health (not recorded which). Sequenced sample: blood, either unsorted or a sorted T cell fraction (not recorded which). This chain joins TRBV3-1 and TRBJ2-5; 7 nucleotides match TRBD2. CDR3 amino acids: CASSPGPGGQETQYF. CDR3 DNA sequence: TGTGCCAGCAGCCCCGGCCCGGGGGGACAAGAGACCCAGTACTTC.